The 14 T cell receptor beta chains in this list originate from one sample, sequenced in a study of T-cell memory formation after mild COVID-19. Each CDR3 protein is one row after TCRdb ran MiXCR on the 5' RACE reads. Altogether more than 350,000 distinct CDR3 sequences are present, approximately 16% being singletons, with the ten largest covering 20% to 25%. The specimen was PBMCs or a T cell subset sorted from them (not recorded which). The receptors come from a man aged 18-30 years who had mild COVID-19 (a few samples of this study predate the infection). Cell type and time point are not known.

The chain employs TRBV18 and TRBJ2-5; possible D gene TRBD1, 6 bases. V was cut by 3 bases and J by 5 bases, with 10 bases left in between. Germline values: CDR1 KGHSH, CDR2 LQKENI. The CDR3 extends over 13 amino acids. The CDR3 loop reads CASSPNREETQYF. DNA of the CDR3: TGTGCCAGCTCACCTAACAGGGAGGAGACCCAGTACTTC.

The CDR3 DNA reads TGCAGTGCTAGGTTGTTAGCGGGGGAACGGCAGTTCTTC. This translates into CSARLLAGERQFF. The chain joins TRBV20-1 to TRBJ2-1; 9 bases align to TRBD2. CDR1 is DFQATT and CDR2 is SNEGSKA in the germline V gene (reference sequence). With V trimmed by 3 bases and J by 12 bases, 9 bases remained unmatched. CDR3 length: 13 residues.

This clonotype was seen a few times. The rearrangement joins TRBV9 to TRBJ1-2, with a tentative D call TRBD1 (5 bases). CDR3 size: 14 residues. In germline, CDR1 is SGDLS, CDR2 YYNGEE. The V end lost 4 bases, the J end lost 7 bases, and 17 bases lay between the germline ends. CDR3 sequence: CASSSDRGAGGYTF. CDR3 in DNA: TGTGCCAGCAGCTCCGACCGGGGCGCGGGTGGCTACACCTTC.

The rearrangement joins TRBV11-2 to TRBJ1-1, with D unresolved. This CDR3 region has 15 residues. Trimming left V 2 bases short and J 0 bases short, with 10 bases between. The germline V gene has CDR1 SGHAT and CDR2 FQNNGV. Here the CDR3 reads CASSLNAAMNTEAFF. In DNA form, the CDR3 reads TGTGCCAGCAGCTTAAATGCAGCCATGAACACTGAAGCTTTCTTT.

At least ten counts were recorded for this clonotype. The CDR3 here is CASSTIGQGAGEAFF. Written as DNA, the CDR3 is TGTGCCAGCAGCACCATCGGACAGGGGGCTGGTGAAGCTTTCTTT. V is TRBV9 and J is TRBJ1-1; 11 bases fit TRBD1. After removal of 4 bases from V and 7 bases from J, the junction contained 9 bases not matched to a gene. Germline values: CDR1 SGDLS, CDR2 YYNGEE. The CDR3 has 15 amino acids.

The genes are TRBV4-1 and TRBJ2-7; 14 nucleotides line up with TRBD2. The CDR3 spans 16 residues. Germline V lookup: CDR1 MGHRA, CDR2 YSYEKL. The J segment lost 6 bases and the V segment lost 4 bases, leaving 8 bases of the junction unmatched. The CDR3 DNA sequence: TGCGCCAGCAGCCGCGGGACTAGCGGGGGCCCCGTCGAGCAGTACTTC. Residues: CASSRGTSGGPVEQYF.

This rearrangement joins TRBV5-6 to TRBJ2-2, with TRBD1 matching over 12 bases. J was trimmed by 4 bases and V by 3 bases; bases with no gene match: 1. The CDR3 is 15 amino acids. Germline V gene sequence: CDR1 SGHDT, CDR2 YYEEEE. The CDR3 coding sequence is TGTGCCAGCAGCTGGGACAGGGGGCGCACCGGGGAGCTGTTTTTT. Translated: CASSWDRGRTGELFF.

The J gene is TRBJ2-7, the V gene TRBV18, with D perhaps matching TRBD2 (6 bases). V was clipped by 4 bases and J by 0 bases, with 10 bases between them. This CDR3 is built from 14 residues. Germline V CDR1 and CDR2: KGHSH, LQKENI. The CDR3 loop reads CASSQTTSSYEQYV. For the CDR3, the DNA is TGTGCCAGCTCACAAACGACTAGCTCCTACGAGCAGTACGTC.

In the case of this clonotype: One end of the junction is discordant with germline, which a read error may explain. The chain couples TRBV7-7 to TRBJ2-1, with a tentative D call TRBD1 (6 bases). Per germline, CDR1 SSHAT and CDR2 FNYEAQ (reference sequence). The CDR3 is 13 amino acids. In nucleotides, the CDR3 is TGTGCTAGCAGCCCGGGACCGGAAGGGGGGCAGTTCTTC. This encodes CASSPGPEGGQFF.

This clonotype occurred a few times. The rearrangement uses TRBV20-1 and TRBJ2-5; possibly TRBD1 or TRBD2 for D (6 bases each). The V end was cut by 0 bases, the J end by 5 bases, with 13 bases between. This CDR3 region has 14 residues. Germline V CDR1 and CDR2: DFQATT, SNEGSKA (reference sequence). CDR3 coding DNA: TGCAGTGCTAGAGATCCGGGGGCCTGGGAGACCCAGTACTTC. Encoded protein: CSARDPGAWETQYF.

CDR3 bases: TGTGCCAGCAGTTTTTTCTCTACGAGCGGGGGAGAGACCCAGTACTTC. Protein product: CASSFFSTSGGETQYF. The genes are TRBV12-3 or TRBV12-4 and TRBJ2-5; 8 bases are shared with TRBD2. The V gene end was trimmed by 3 bases and the J gene end by 4 bases; junction bases not matched to a gene: 10. The CDR3 has 16 residues.

This clonotype was counted between two and nine times. This rearrangement joins TRBV29-1 to TRBJ1-2; unclear D gene. V lost 7 bases to trimming and J lost 2 bases, with 11 bases between them. Per the germline V gene, CDR1 is SQVTM and CDR2 is ANQGSEA. The length of the CDR3 is 12 residues. The CDR3 DNA follows: TGCAGCGCCGAAGGGCAGAACTATGGCTACACCTTC. This translates into CSAEGQNYGYTF.

A few counts support this clonotype. The chain joins TRBV7-2 to TRBJ2-3, with a possible D match to TRBD1 (5 bases). Trimming cost V 5 bases and J 7 bases, with 10 bases left between them. Germline V lookup: CDR1 SGHTA, CDR2 FQGNSA. The CDR3 loop spans 12 amino acids. CDR3 amino acids: CASSGAGNTQYF. CDR3 coding DNA: TGTGCCAGCAGCGGGGCTGGAAATACGCAGTATTTT. The full variable domain, rest sourced from reference TRBV7-2 and TRBJ2-3, is GAGVSQSPSNKVTEKGKDVELRCDPISGHTALYWYRQSLGQGLEFLIYFQGNSAPDKSGLPSDRFSAERTGGSVSTLTIQRTQQEDSAVYLCASSGAGNTQYFGPGTRLTVL.

The chain has TRBV6-1 and TRBJ2-7, with TRBD1 as a possible D gene (6 bases). The CDR3 consists of 15 residues. Germline V gene sequence: CDR1 MNHNS, CDR2 SASEGT. V was cut by 7 bases and J by 2 bases, with 18 bases left in between. The CDR3 is CASMRWGQGTYEQYF. CDR3 DNA: TGTGCCAGCATGAGGTGGGGACAAGGCACCTACGAGCAGTACTTC.